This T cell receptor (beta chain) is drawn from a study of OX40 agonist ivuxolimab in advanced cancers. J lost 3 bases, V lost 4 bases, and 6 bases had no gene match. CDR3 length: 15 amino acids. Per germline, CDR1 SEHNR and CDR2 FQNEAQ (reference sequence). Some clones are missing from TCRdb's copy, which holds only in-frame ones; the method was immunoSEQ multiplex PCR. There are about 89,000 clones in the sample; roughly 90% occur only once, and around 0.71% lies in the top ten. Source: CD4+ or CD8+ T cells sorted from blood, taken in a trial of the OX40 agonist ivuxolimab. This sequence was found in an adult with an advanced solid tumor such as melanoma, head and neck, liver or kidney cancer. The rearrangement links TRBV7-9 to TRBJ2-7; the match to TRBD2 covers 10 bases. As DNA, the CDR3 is TGTGCCAGCAGCTACCTTTCTAGCGGGAGCTACGAGCAGTACTTC. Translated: CASSYLSSGSYEQYF.